This T cell receptor beta chain was found in a study of blood T cell repertoires in COVID-19. Produced via immunoSEQ multiplex PCR; TCRdb's table is partial and in-frame only. The table lists more than 35,000 clones, approximately 85% of them singletons. Germline V lookup: CDR1 SGHNT, CDR2 YYREEE (reference sequence). Trimming took off 4 bases at V and 6 bases at J, with 19 bases between the two ends. CDR3 length equals 15 residues. V usage is TRBV5-4 and J usage is TRBJ2-5, with D possibly matching TRBD2 (6 bases). The source is a human donor in a cohort sampled during active COVID-19. Sample: peripheral blood. This CDR3 reads CASSNGGYGEKTQYF. The CDR3 bases are TGTGCCAGCAGCAACGGGGGTTATGGGGAAAAGACCCAGTACTTC.